This entry describes one T cell receptor (beta chain). Amplification of TCR beta CDR3 regions used RNA as the template. HTBI primers drove first-round RT-PCR of the TCR CDR3. In TCRdb, the multiplex PCR reads were re-called with MiXCR into one record per CDR3 protein. The profile covers around 300,000 distinct CDR3 sequences, with approximately 14% appearing a single time and around 23% taken by the ten largest. The CDR3 is 13 amino acids. Germline V lookup: CDR1 DFQATT, CDR2 SNEGSKA (reference sequence). Trimming pared 0 bases from V and 8 bases from J, leaving 11 bases between. This record comes from a study of T cells in Graves' hyperthyroidism and ophthalmopathy. Study as a whole: Peripheral blood collection took place at initial diagnosis, before any treatment.

The receptor's source is a woman aged 25 to 39 with Graves' hyperthyroidism. Material: blood. The chain combines TRBV20-1 with TRBJ2-1; D possibly matches TRBD1 or TRBD2 (5 bases each). The DNA of the CDR3 is TGCAGTGCTAGAGACCCCAGGGACCATGAGCAGTTCTTC. This codes for CSARDPRDHEQFF.